The text below deals with one T cell receptor beta chain. The sample comes from a study of blood T cell repertoires in COVID-19. Study overall: Acute and convalescent COVID-19 samples came from the United States, Italy and Spain. T cells, B-cell-depleted T cells, or PBMCs supplied cDNA or gDNA.

Original data processing: Estimated nucleated cell counts came from reference gene primer amplification. TCRdb's table, derived via immunoSEQ multiplex PCR, lists solely in-frame clones and lacks some. V and J calls and clone size follow that table, whereas D and trimming were derived from the DNA. The sample shows tens of thousands of clones, under 95% of them seen only once. The sample was peripheral blood. The receptor was derived from a man in his 70s with active COVID-19.

The CDR3 nucleotides are TGTGCTAGTGCCAAACCGGGACTAGCGGGGATACTCTCCTACGAGCAGTACGTC. The encoded protein is CASAKPGLAGILSYEQYV. The rearrangement uses TRBV12-5 and TRBJ2-7; 13 bases align to TRBD2. V trimming: 7 bases; J trimming: 0 bases; junction bases outside the gene matches: 12. The germline V gene has CDR1 LGHNT and CDR2 FRNRAP. The CDR3 length is 18 residues.